A single TCR beta chain is shown here with its context. No antigen is known for it. TCRdb redid the calling of the reads with MiXCR, one entry per CDR3 protein. The sample contains about 89,000 distinct CDR3 sequences, approximately 32% of which appear only once. The sample comes from a study of T cell repertoires in cytomegalovirus infection. Study overall: In the study, CMV epitopes included recently identified HLA-C-restricted and well-studied HLA-B-restricted ones. Public TCR beta signature analysis indicated the presence of both CMV infection and matching HLA type.

CDR1 and CDR2 from the germline V gene are SGHTA and FQGNSA. The CDR3 spans 15 residues. Deletions cut 2 bases from V and 0 bases from J, with 8 bases between. Study results and limitations: CMV-specific TCR beta clonotypes restricted by HLA-C were the ones dominating the ex vivo response.

V is TRBV7-2 and J is TRBJ2-1; no firm D call. The input for sequencing was CD8+ T cells from cultured PBMCs, taken from culture after CMV antigen stimulation. The TCR sequence derives from a human donor in good health (CMV status not recorded). Some clones in this sample may be carry-over from other donors' samples. This chain's CDR3 is CASSLIFSSYNEQFF. The CDR3 nucleotides read TGTGCCAGCAGCTTAATATTCAGCTCCTACAATGAGCAGTTCTTC.